Sequencing of this T cell receptor beta chain was carried out in a study of T cell responses to AZD1222 COVID-19 vaccine. V was shortened by 5 bases and J by 4 bases, with 7 bases between the two germline ends. This CDR3 spans 12 amino acids. Looked up from germline, CDR1 is SEHNR and CDR2 is FQNEAQ (reference sequence). As for this clone: The antigen is not known.

Study results and limitations: The sample set comprised mostly white British donors with more females, and clonal diversity was possibly underestimated. Within unmutated variant regions lay the reported targets of nearly half of spike-specific TCRs.

Profiling relied on immunoSEQ multiplex PCR, and the TCRdb table lists in-frame clones only, not all of them. The sample holds 90,000 to 150,000 clones, about nine tenths seen once. The rearrangement uses TRBV7-9 and TRBJ2-3; no reliable D call. This sequence was found in an adult who received the AZD1222 COVID-19 vaccine. Sequencing was performed on peripheral blood, taken 28 days after the second AZD1222 dose. CDR3 region: CASSPDSDTQYF. In DNA, the CDR3 is TGTGCCAGCAGCCCCGACTCAGATACGCAGTATTTT.